A selection of T cell receptor beta chains follows, all from one sample in a study of brain T cells in children with intractable seizures. Generated by immunoSEQ multiplex PCR, the TCRdb table keeps only in-frame clones and is missing some. The sample holds about 340,000 clones, over 85% seen once. The sample in question was peripheral blood, obtained approximately 5 months after surgery. The receptors shown here come from a boy under two years old with tuberous sclerosis and intractable seizures. Each CDR3 is given with its conserved first and last residue. The D gene is left open where the match is weak. Rows may omit the clone size; those that give it use once, few, many or a size class.

NA	TRBV29-1	TRBJ2-2	TRBD1	TGCAGCGTTAAGACAGGGGGCGCGGTGTCTGGGGAGCTGTTTTTT	CSVKTGGAVSGELFF
NA	TRBV4-2	TRBJ1-1	NA	TGTGCCAGCAGCCAGAACCAGGGTTCCAGCACTGAAGCTTTCTTT	CASSQNQGSSTEAFF
NA	TRBV27	TRBJ2-7	NA	TGTGCCAGCAGAACACAGGGTCACGGCGAGCAGTACTTC	CASRTQGHGEQYF
NA	TRBV7-9	TRBJ1-1	NA	TGTGCCAGCAGCTTAGGATTCGGGGGGCGAGGCACTGAAGCTTTCTTT	CASSLGFGGRGTEAFF
NA	TRBV7-9	TRBJ1-1	NA	TGTACCCGGGAGAAGCATATACGGAACACTGAAGCTTTCTTT	CTREKHIRNTEAFF
NA	TRBV2	TRBJ2-3	TRBD2	TGTGCCAGCATTAGGGTGCGGGGGGGCTTGGATACGCAGTATTTT	CASIRVRGGLDTQYF
NA	TRBV24-1	TRBJ2-1	NA	TGTGCCACCTCGAGGACGGTTTGGGATGAGCAGTTCTTC	CATSRTVWDEQFF
NA	TRBV7-9	TRBJ2-3	TRBD1	TGTGCCAGCAGCCCGGGACAGGGGGCAGATACGCAGTATTTT	CASSPGQGADTQYF
NA	TRBV5-4	TRBJ2-3	TRBD2	TGTGCCAGCAGCTTTAGCGCGAGCGGGAGGGCCGGAACAAGGGATACGCAGTATTTT	CASSFSASGRAGTRDTQYF
NA	TRBV7-8	TRBJ2-1	TRBD2	TGTGCCAGCAGCGCACTAGCGGGGGGTCATGAGCAGTTCTTC	CASSALAGGHEQFF
NA	TRBV7-8	TRBJ1-1	NA	TGTGCCAGCAGCTTATCCAGGCATTACACTGAAGCTTTCTTT	CASSLSRHYTEAFF
few	TRBV9	TRBJ2-7	TRBD1	TGTGCCAGCAGCGCTCCGGACAGGGACGAGCAGTACTTC	CASSAPDRDEQYF
NA	TRBV25-1	TRBJ1-6	NA	TGTGCCAGCAGTGAAATCGGATCCTCACCCCTCCACTTT	CASSEIGSSPLHF